Following are 26 T cell receptor beta chains from one sample sequenced in a study of tumor-infiltrating lymphocytes in primary liver carcinoma. It was unsorted whole blood that yielded blood RNA, and germline DNA was also extracted. Starting material of approximately 500 ng total RNA yielded TCR beta cDNA via a constant-region primer. Researchers made the TCR beta libraries by running three nested multiplex PCR rounds with slightly modified ARM-PCR. Each of the first two PCR rounds ran roughly 9 cycles with TRBV1-TRBV30 forward and C-beta reverse primers. TCRdb passed the multiplex PCR reads through MiXCR, listing each CDR3 protein once. The sample carries around 210,000 distinct CDR3 sequences, approximately 65% recorded once. Sample: peripheral blood. These receptors were taken from a woman in her fifties or sixties with primary liver carcinoma and hepatitis B virus infection.

The rearrangement links TRBV11-2 to TRBJ1-6; 9 bases are a match to TRBD1. The CDR3 runs 15 residues. V was clipped by 4 bases and J by 10 bases; unmatched bases: 8. Looked up from germline, CDR1 is SGHAT and CDR2 is FQNNGV. CDR3 loop: CASSYWDRERSPLHF. The CDR3 DNA reads as TGTGCCAGCAGCTACTGGGACAGGGAAAGGTCACCCCTCCACTTT.

As to this clonotype: At one of its ends the junction is not consistent with the germline gene, which may arise from a read error. The chain couples TRBV18 to TRBJ2-1; D is possibly TRBD2 (5 bases). This CDR3 comprises 19 residues. The germline CDR1 and CDR2 sequences are KGHSH and LQKENI. CDR3 in amino acids: CANSPPGSGSWNNPNEQFF. CDR3 in DNA: TGTGCCAACTCACCACCGGGGAGTGGCTCCTGGAATAATCCCAATGAGCAGTTCTTC.

The chain recombines TRBV30 with TRBJ2-1; no clear D gene. Trimming stripped 3 bases from V and 0 bases from J, with 6 bases between. This CDR3 is built from 13 residues. From germline, CDR1 is GTSNPN and CDR2 SVGIG (reference sequence). This chain's CDR3 is CAWSRSSYNEQFF. CDR3 DNA: TGTGCCTGGAGCCGGAGCTCCTACAATGAGCAGTTCTTC.

J is TRBJ2-1 and V is TRBV19; 9 bases are a match to TRBD2. The germline CDR1 and CDR2 sequences are LNHDA and SQIVND (reference sequence). The trim removed 7 bases at V and 2 bases at J, leaving 12 bases unmatched. The length of the CDR3 is 17 residues. In DNA form, the CDR3 reads TGTGCCAGTACCCCCCGAGGGGCGGGAGGGCCCTACAATGAGCAGTTCTTC. It yields the protein CASTPRGAGGPYNEQFF.

In its sample, this clonotype was seen once. The junction differs from germline at one of its ends, possibly a read error. The chain is built from TRBV11-2 and TRBJ2-1; 9 nucleotides agree with TRBD2. CDR1 and CDR2 from the germline V gene are SGHAT and FQNNGV. CDR3 length: 15 residues. The CDR3 spells CGSGGLASFYNEQLF. CDR3 nucleotides: TGTGGCAGCGGGGGACTAGCCTCTTTCTACAATGAGCAGCTCTTC. Based on the CDR3 plus reference TRBV11-2 and TRBJ2-1, the full variable domain is EAGVAQSPRYKIIEKRQSVAFWCNPISGHATLYWYQQILGQGPKLLIQFQNNGVVDDSQLPKDRFSAERLKGVDSTLKIQPAKLEDSAVYLCGSGGLASFYNEQLFGPGTRLTVL.

This chain connects TRBV11-2 to TRBJ1-2; D is perhaps TRBD1 (5 bases). CDR1 is SGHAT and CDR2 is FQNNGV in the germline V gene. V was shortened by 3 bases and J by 2 bases, with 13 bases between the two germline ends. The length of the CDR3 is 15 residues. CDR3 nucleotide sequence: TGTGCCAGCAGCTTGTGGACATGGAACAACTATGGCTACACCTTC. It codes for CASSLWTWNNYGYTF.

The chain links TRBV11-2 to TRBJ2-1; D is unclear. The CDR3 is 15 residues long. With 5 bases removed from V and 4 bases from J, the gap between germline ends came to 15 bases. CDR1 and CDR2 from the germline V gene are SGHAT and FQNNGV. CDR3 sequence: CASSPIPSYYNEQFF. The CDR3 coding sequence is TGTGCCAGCAGCCCCATCCCCTCCTATTACAATGAGCAGTTCTTC.

Turning to this clonotype: A single base separates this from a much larger clone, so it may be a read error. The gene calls are TRBV6-1 and TRBJ1-5; unclear D gene. V was shortened by 4 bases and J by 2 bases, with 9 bases between the two germline ends. The CDR3 extends over 14 amino acids. The germline V gene has CDR1 MNHNS and CDR2 SASEGT. Here the CDR3 reads CASSGGYGNQPQHF. The CDR3 DNA reads TGTGCCAGCAGTGGGGGATATGGCAATCAGCCCCAGCATTTT.

This chain joins TRBV11-2 and TRBJ2-2, with D possibly matching TRBD2 (6 bases). This CDR3 spans 14 amino acids. Germline loops: CDR1 SGHAT, CDR2 FQNNGV. V dropped 11 bases and J dropped 2 bases, with 15 bases sitting between them. CDR3 sequence: CAGSRRGNTGELFF. CDR3 nucleotide sequence: TGTGCCGGTAGCCGGAGGGGAAACACCGGGGAGCTGTTTTTT.

The count of this clonotype is one. The germline gene is not matched at one end of the junction; a read error may be the cause. This chain connects TRBV6-5 to TRBJ2-2; possible D gene TRBD1, 6 bases. The germline gives CDR1 MNHEY, CDR2 SVGAGI. This CDR3 comprises 15 residues. CDR3 loop: CASRDGDRDTGVLLF. CDR3 nucleotides: TGTGCCAGCAGGGATGGGGATCGGGACACCGGGGTGCTGTTGTTT.

Turning to this clonotype: A read error may explain this, as a much larger clone is one base away. V is TRBV5-1 and J is TRBJ2-6; D tentatively reads TRBD1 or TRBD2 (5 bases each). Germline V CDR1 and CDR2: SGHRS, YFSETQ. CDR3 size: 15 residues. In DNA form, the CDR3 reads TGCGCCAGCAGGGCAGGGACCTCTGGGACCAACGTCCTGACTTTC. Translated, it gives CASRAGTSGTNVLTF.

Concerning this clonotype itself: The junction departs from germline at one end; a sequencing error may be responsible. V gene TRBV4-2 combines with J gene TRBJ1-3; tentative D call: TRBD1 (5 bases). The germline gives CDR1 LGHNA, CDR2 YNFKEQ. The CDR3 loop spans 16 amino acids. The CDR3 loop reads CASSQAGGTSGSTIYF. The CDR3 bases are TGTGCCAGCAGCCAAGCAGGAGGGACCTCTGGAAGCACCATATATTTT.

This clonotype came up many times. The chain uses TRBV5-4 and TRBJ1-3, with 9 bases lining up with TRBD1. CDR3 size: 17 residues. J was trimmed by 0 bases and V by 4 bases; bases with no gene match: 8. Looked up from germline, CDR1 is SGHNT and CDR2 is YYREEE (reference sequence). CDR3 coding DNA: TGTGCCAGCAGCCTGGGACAGGGCCTCTACTCTGGAAACACCATATATTTT. Its protein is CASSLGQGLYSGNTIYF.

A remark on this clonotype: This CDR3 is missing its conserved last phenylalanine or tryptophan, likely due to a read error. J is TRBJ2-7 and V is TRBV12-3 or TRBV12-4; unclear D gene. The V end was cut by 6 bases, the J end by 5 bases, with 14 bases between. CDR3 length: 13 amino acids. CDR3 bases: TGTGCCAGCAGGTCCCCCTTCTTGGACGAGCAGTACCTC. It is translated as CASRSPFLDEQYL.

As concerns this clonotype: A much larger clone differs by one base, so this may be a read error. The chain employs TRBV6-2 or TRBV6-3 and TRBJ2-1, with a weak D call TRBD2 (5 bases). Germline assignment: CDR1 MNHEY and CDR2 SVGEGT. The CDR3 totals 12 residues. The CDR3 region is CVSSTSYNEQFF. The CDR3 nucleotides are TGTGTCAGCAGCACTAGCTACAATGAGCAGTTCTTC.

This clonotype has a count of ten or more. V gene TRBV14 combines with J gene TRBJ2-1, with 7 bases fitting TRBD2. CDR3 length: 17 residues. The ends lost 0 bases at V and 4 bases at J; junction bases unmatched: 9. CDR1 is SGHDN and CDR2 is FVKESK in the germline V gene. The CDR3 sequence is CASSQDSLGGIYNEQFF. As DNA, the CDR3 is TGTGCCAGCAGCCAAGATTCCCTGGGAGGGATTTACAATGAGCAGTTCTTC. Full variable domain (remainder filled in from reference TRBV14 and TRBJ2-1): EAGVTQFPSHSVIEKGQTVTLRCDPISGHDNLYWYRRVMGKEIKFLLHFVKESKQDESGMPNNRFLAERTGGTYSTLKVQPAELEDSGVYFCASSQDSLGGIYNEQFFGPGTRLTVL.

For this clonotype: A much more abundant neighbour one base away suggests this may be a read error. This chain joins TRBV6-5 and TRBJ2-2, with 7 positions matching TRBD1. Trimming removed 6 bases from V and 4 bases from J; junction bases left unmatched: 11. Germline CDR1 reads MNHEY; CDR2 reads SVGAGI. CDR3 length: 16 residues. DNA of the CDR3: TGTGCCAGCAGACCGCCCAAGGGACAGACCACCGGGGAGCTGTTTTTT. This encodes CASRPPKGQTTGELFF.

This clonotype has ten or more counts. The J gene is TRBJ1-2, the V gene TRBV28, with D perhaps TRBD1 (5 bases). Trimming cost V 5 bases and J 7 bases, with 17 bases left between them. The CDR3 has 14 residues. Per germline, CDR1 MDHEN and CDR2 SYDVKM. CDR3 nucleotide sequence: TGTGCCAGCAGTCTCGCCGGGGCAGGACGTGGCTACACCTTC. Its protein product is CASSLAGAGRGYTF.

This clonotype was detected once. At one end the junction does not follow the germline gene, possibly because of a read error. V is TRBV5-1 and J is TRBJ2-1; 12 positions match TRBD2. There are 18 residues in the CDR3. The germline V gene encodes CDR1 SGHRS and CDR2 YFSETQ. The CDR3 DNA sequence: TGCGCCAGCAACTTGGGACTAGCGGGCCTTAGCTCCTACAATGAGCAGTTCTTC. Translating it yields CASNLGLAGLSSYNEQFF.

About this clonotype: At one boundary the junction diverges from the germline segment, which might be a read error. The V and J genes are TRBV4-1 and TRBJ2-7; D unclear. CDR1 is MGHRA and CDR2 is YSYEKL in the germline V gene. The CDR3 sequence is 16 residues long. This CDR3 reads CASNQDTETRLYEQYF. DNA for the CDR3: TGCGCCAGCAACCAAGATACGGAGACAAGACTTTACGAGCAATACTTC.

This clonotype has more than one count but fewer than ten. V gene TRBV28 combines with J gene TRBJ2-3; tentatively, D is TRBD2 (6 bases). Trimming took 3 bases from V and 0 from J, leaving 13 bases between them. The CDR3 covers 16 residues. The germline gives CDR1 MDHEN, CDR2 SYDVKM. CDR3 DNA: TGTGCCAGCAGTTTGTTCGGGGGATCCAGCACAGATACGCAGTATTTT. Translated, it gives CASSLFGGSSTDTQYF.

This clonotype was observed a few times. The junction and the germline gene differ at one end; a read error may be behind it. The chain combines TRBV6-1 with TRBJ2-7; D may be TRBD1 or TRBD2 (7 bases each). The CDR3 length is 14 residues. Germline V gene data show CDR1 as MNHNS and CDR2 as SASEGT. The CDR3 region is CVSSAQGGGYEQYF. The CDR3 DNA reads TGTGTCAGCAGTGCCCAGGGGGGGGGCTACGAGCAGTACTTC.

The gene calls are TRBV5-6 and TRBJ1-2; TRBD1 agrees at 7 bases. With V trimmed by 9 bases and J by 4 bases, 12 bases remained unmatched. Germline values: CDR1 SGHDT, CDR2 YYEEEE. The CDR3 sequence is 14 residues long. CDR3 sequence reads: CATGMYRGSYGYTF. The DNA for the CDR3 is TGTGCCACCGGGATGTACAGGGGCAGCTATGGCTACACCTTC.

The genes are TRBV29-1 and TRBJ2-7; D may be TRBD2 (5 bases). The germline gives CDR1 SQVTM, CDR2 ANQGSEA. This CDR3 has 13 amino acids. Trimming took off 6 bases at V and 4 bases at J, with 16 bases between the two ends. In DNA, the CDR3 is TGCAGCGTGTCCCCTGGTGGGAGTTACGAGCAGTACTTC. It is translated as CSVSPGGSYEQYF.

The rearrangement joins TRBV5-1 to TRBJ2-2; D gene ambiguous. This CDR3 is 15 amino acids long. Germline V gives CDR1 SGHRS, CDR2 YFSETQ. The ends were cut back, 3 bases at V and 3 bases at J, with 12 bases in the middle. CDR3 coding DNA: TGCGCCAGCAGCTACCTCGCACAGTACACCGGGGAGCTGTTTTTT. This sequence encodes CASSYLAQYTGELFF. Based on the CDR3 plus reference TRBV5-1 and TRBJ2-2, the full variable domain is KAGVTQTPRYLIKTRGQQVTLSCSPISGHRSVSWYQQTPGQGLQFLFEYFSETQRNKGNFPGRFSGRQFSNSRSEMNVSTLELGDSALYLCASSYLAQYTGELFFGEGSRLTVL.

For this clonotype: Sequence at one end of the junction differs from germline and may be a read error. The rearrangement uses TRBV5-1 and TRBJ2-7; TRBD1 matches at 9 bases. The CDR3 runs 15 residues. Germline-derived CDR1 and CDR2 are SGHRS and YFSETQ. CDR3 nucleotide sequence: TGCGCCAGCAGCACTACAGGGGGCAGGTTCCACGAGCACTACTTC. Amino acids: CASSTTGGRFHEHYF.